This T cell receptor (beta chain) stems from a study of beta chain features in type 1 diabetes (dated by TCRdb to about 2018). Broadly, across the study: Mean age, gender distribution, total cell number and subset yield did not differ between patients and healthy donors. Across all samples, fewer than 130 million sorted cells were examined, and cell number per subset correlated strongly with RNA yield. In the study, recently diagnosed type 1 diabetes patients and matched healthy donors were compared on the TCRB repertoires of their sorted circulating CD4+ T cell subsets. Naive and central memory subsets were obtained from all 30 or so donors, but regulatory and stem cell-like memory subsets were isolated from only 8 patients and 8 healthy donors. What the work shows at the level of the full study, not this receptor alone: Naive, central memory and regulatory TCRB repertoires appeared more similar among patients than among healthy donors. Only small numbers of individuals were included in the HLA sub-analyses, which left unresolved whether HLA type had any influence on TCRB rearrangement. Because cDNA was sequenced instead of genomic DNA, activated cells with high expression could be over-represented, although the groups did not differ in activation or CD3 levels. In all four CD4+ subsets, TCRB CDR3 length was moderately but significantly shorter in type 1 diabetes patients. Fewer insertions and more nucleotide deletions at VDJ recombination sites were observed in patients with type 1 diabetes, implying thymic rearrangement abnormalities. PCR might favor shorter templates, but patient and control samples were amplified and corrected together, so any skew would affect both groups equally.

From each donor, a single peripheral blood sample of about 100 mL on average was drawn into heparinised tubes. A BD FACSAria II was used to sort naive, central memory, regulatory and stem cell-like memory CD4+ T cells with a panel that included CD45RO, CCR7, CD25, CD127, CD95 and CD27. All sorted populations exceeded 95% purity. PBMCs were isolated right away by Lymphoprep density gradient centrifugation and were stained directly, without culture. Samples were stained and sorted in pairs, with one healthy donor and one patient per experiment, so that batch effects were minimized. All of the isolated RNA was reverse transcribed with the High Capacity cDNA Reverse Transcription Kit, so expressed TCRB transcripts were sequenced. Deep immunoSEQ sequencing was applied to naive, central memory and regulatory T cell samples, giving an average of roughly 3.3 million total reads per sample. After sorted cells were lysed in RLT buffer, RNA was extracted with DNase-treated RNeasy Micro or Mini kits, with the choice depending on cell number. To prevent cross-contamination, every cell subset was processed on its own, while patient and healthy donor samples were processed together. The immunoSEQ multiplex PCR was used to amplify TCRB sequences from cDNA, generating 87-bp fragments that spanned the CDR3 region. Amplicons were sequenced on the Illumina HiSeq platform. Per the source publication's procedure: PCR bias was computationally corrected using synthetic template baselines, reads within Hamming distance 2 were collapsed, and singletons that could not be merged were discarded. Reads were aligned against IMGT to assign V, D and J genes, CDR3 length and insertions or deletions at six rearrangement sites. Within each subset, clonotype counts were normalized to sorted cell number, and only after that were true diversity and Gini coefficients computed with the tcR R package. The overlap coefficient, calculated on TCRB nucleotide sequences, was used to quantify repertoire sharing. Out-of-frame TCRB sequences from naive cells were analyzed as a proxy for the pre-selection repertoire. TCRdb mirrors the immuneACCESS table, restricted to in-frame sequences. Some clones are absent from its copies; in checked studies, under half trace to an unresolved V gene, and the reason for the others is unknown. That table furnishes V, J and clone size, whereas the DNA furnished D and trimming. This sample lists under 450,000 clones; roughly 13% were detected once. In total, the top ten clones hold roughly 0.038% of the sample.

This clone has more than one count but fewer than ten. Its antigen remains unidentified. No base-level quality is on record; no much larger clone is a single base apart. Taken from cysteine to phenylalanine, the CDR3 has 16 residues. The kept DNA is CDR3 alone, 48 bases in frame from the first base. Trimmed from V: 4 bases; trimmed from J: 1 base; junction bases lacking a gene match: 9. In the germline V gene, CDR1 corresponds to SGDLS and CDR2 to YYNGEE. Sequenced: naive CD4+ T cells from blood. The intended sense of this specimen's cell subset or site label: true naive CD4+ T cells. The sequence was collected from a man aged 30-40 years in good health. The rearranged segments are TRBV9 and TRBJ2-5, with 8 bases aligning to TRBD2. The DNA is as follows: TGTGCCAGCAGCAACGGGGTAGCGGGGACCCAAGAGACCCAGTACTTC. Its protein product is CASSNGVAGTQETQYF.